A single sample gave rise to the 18 T cell receptor beta chains below, sequenced in a study of T cell repertoires in cytomegalovirus infection. MiXCR, applied by TCRdb to the reads, yields one record per CDR3 protein. The sample has approximately 190,000 distinct CDR3 sequences, nearly 9.5% seen once. The sequencing input was PBMCs. The receptors here all came from a human donor in good health (CMV status not recorded). Some clones in this sample may be carry-over from other donors' samples.

This clonotype was picked up many times. The rearrangement joins TRBV7-6 to TRBJ1-1; no firm D call. V was cut by 1 base and J by 5 bases, with 14 bases left in between. CDR3 length: 15 amino acids. Germline CDR1 reads SGHVS; CDR2 reads FNYEAQ. The CDR3 loop reads CASSLGPGVVTEAFF. In DNA, the CDR3 is TGTGCCAGCAGCTTAGGGCCCGGCGTCGTAACTGAAGCTTTCTTT.

The rearrangement uses TRBV6-2 or TRBV6-3 and TRBJ2-7; D uncertain. The CDR3 has 13 amino acids. The V end lost 2 bases, the J end lost 7 bases, and 12 bases lay between the germline ends. Germline assignment: CDR1 MNHEY and CDR2 SVGEGT. The CDR3 bases are TGTGCCAGCAGTTACCCGAGGCACGGAGAGCAGTACTTC. This encodes CASSYPRHGEQYF.

This clonotype was observed at least ten times. The chain is built from TRBV24-1 and TRBJ1-5, with D possibly TRBD1 on 6 matching bases. Germline loops: CDR1 KGHDR, CDR2 SFDVKD. The CDR3 has 14 residues. Trimming stripped 4 bases from V and 7 bases from J, with 13 bases between. The CDR3 nucleotides are TGTGCCACCAGTGAGGGCAGGGGCGGACAGCCCCAGCATTTT. Translating it yields CATSEGRGGQPQHF.

About this clonotype: A junction end diverges from the germline sequence, so it may reflect a read error. The chain employs TRBV28 and TRBJ2-3; D assignment may be TRBD1 or TRBD2 (7 bases each). This CDR3 has 15 amino acids. Germline V gives CDR1 MDHEN, CDR2 SYDVKM. CDR3 bases: TGTGTCAGCAGTCCCCAGGGGGGGCGCGGAGATACGCAGTATTTT. It encodes CVSSPQGGRGDTQYF.

This clonotype showed up many times. The V gene is TRBV11-2, the J gene TRBJ2-2; 9 nucleotides agree with TRBD1. This CDR3 is built from 14 residues. With 5 bases clipped from V and 12 bases from J, the junction kept 10 bases outside the gene matches. From germline, CDR1 is SGHAT and CDR2 FQNNGV. This chain's CDR3 is CASSPDRGFGKLFF. CDR3 nucleotides: TGTGCCAGCAGCCCGGACAGGGGATTTGGGAAGCTGTTTTTT. Complete variable domain (other parts from reference TRBV11-2 and TRBJ2-2): EAGVAQSPRYKIIEKRQSVAFWCNPISGHATLYWYQQILGQGPKLLIQFQNNGVVDDSQLPKDRFSAERLKGVDSTLKIQPAKLEDSAVYLCASSPDRGFGKLFFGEGSRLTVL.

This clonotype was counted ten times or more. The V call is TRBV7-2, the J call TRBJ2-2, with TRBD2 matching over 11 bases. In germline, CDR1 is SGHTA, CDR2 FQGNSA. CDR3 length: 18 amino acids. V lost 2 bases and J lost 7; bases outside the gene matches: 12. The CDR3 coding sequence is TGTGCCAGCAGCTTAAACGGGGTAGCGGGGGGGCCAATCGGGGAGCTGTTTTTT. Translation gives CASSLNGVAGGPIGELFF.

The chain joins TRBV28 to TRBJ2-7; D is perhaps TRBD1 (6 bases). Germline V gives CDR1 MDHEN, CDR2 SYDVKM. This CDR3 has 12 residues. V lost 6 bases and J 2 bases, leaving 8 bases between the germline ends. The CDR3 DNA reads TGTGCCAGCAGCAACAGGGCCTACGAGCAGTACTTC. Its translation is CASSNRAYEQYF.

This clonotype was recorded at least ten times. The V and J genes are TRBV4-3 and TRBJ1-2; 7 bases fit TRBD1. CDR1 and CDR2 from the germline V gene are LGHNA and YSLEER. The CDR3 consists of 13 residues. Trimming cost V 1 base and J 4 bases; bases outside gene matches: 0. CDR3 sequence (DNA): TGCGCCAGCAGCCAAGGACAGGGCTATGGCTACACCTTC. It yields the protein CASSQGQGYGYTF.

This clonotype showed up just a few times. CDR3 coding DNA: TGTGCCAGTAGTATCGTACCTAGGGGTGAGCAGTTCTTC. It specifies CASSIVPRGEQFF. The chain links TRBV19 to TRBJ2-1, with D possibly being TRBD1 (5 bases). The CDR3 contains 13 residues. Trimming took off 3 bases at V and 9 bases at J, with 12 bases between the two ends. The germline CDR1 and CDR2 sequences are LNHDA and SQIVND (reference sequence).

This clonotype was picked up a small number of times. The chain carries TRBV3-1 and TRBJ1-6; D remains unclear. V gave up 0 bases and J gave up 0 bases, with 9 bases separating them. Per germline, CDR1 LGHDT and CDR2 YNNKEL (reference sequence). The CDR3 sequence is 17 residues long. CDR3 DNA sequence: TGTGCCAGCAGCCAAGATCTTTCGCGCTCCTATAATTCACCCCTCCACTTT. It translates to CASSQDLSRSYNSPLHF.

This sequence joins TRBV6-4 and TRBJ2-1, with 8 bases matching TRBD1. After removal of 5 bases from V and 8 bases from J, the junction contained 14 bases not matched to a gene. The CDR3 consists of 16 residues. Germline CDR1 reads MRHNA; CDR2 reads SNTAGT. The CDR3 nucleotides are TGTGCCAGCAGTCCCCGGACAGGGCCGTTCGTTGATGAGCAGTTCTTC. This translates into CASSPRTGPFVDEQFF.

This clonotype was picked up a small number of times. V gene TRBV11-2 combines with J gene TRBJ1-4; the D gene is possibly TRBD1 (6 bases). The CDR3 runs to 20 residues. Germline lookup yields CDR1 SGHAT and CDR2 FQNNGV. V lost 3 bases and J lost 0, with 23 bases in between. This CDR3 reads CASSFPRDLGTLSTNEKLFF. Written as DNA, the CDR3 is TGTGCCAGCAGCTTCCCTCGGGATCTTGGGACACTTTCAACTAATGAAAAACTGTTTTTT. Supplemented by reference TRBV11-2 and TRBJ1-4, the full variable domain reads EAGVAQSPRYKIIEKRQSVAFWCNPISGHATLYWYQQILGQGPKLLIQFQNNGVVDDSQLPKDRFSAERLKGVDSTLKIQPAKLEDSAVYLCASSFPRDLGTLSTNEKLFFGSGTQLSVL.

The table lists this clonotype with many counts. The chain couples TRBV7-2 to TRBJ2-7; 10 bases fit TRBD2. This CDR3 has 16 residues. V shed 2 bases and J 0 bases; nucleotides not matched to a gene: 4. Germline lookup yields CDR1 SGHTA and CDR2 FQGNSA. CDR3 in amino acids: CASSLISSGSSYEQYF. The CDR3 coding sequence is TGTGCCAGCAGCTTAATCTCTAGCGGGAGCTCCTACGAGCAGTACTTC.

This clonotype occurred a few times. The chain carries TRBV28 and TRBJ2-1; 13 bases agree with TRBD2. The CDR3 is 17 residues long. The germline V gene encodes CDR1 MDHEN and CDR2 SYDVKM. The V segment lost 2 bases and the J segment 4 bases; nucleotides outside the gene matches: 5. The CDR3 DNA reads TGTGCCAGCAGTTTAGCCACTAGCGGGGGGGCGTACAATGAGCAGTTCTTC. Amino acids: CASSLATSGGAYNEQFF.

A few counts support this clonotype. The rearrangement links TRBV20-1 to TRBJ1-1; 7 bases are shared with TRBD1. The germline gives CDR1 DFQATT, CDR2 SNEGSKA (reference sequence). The CDR3 runs to 15 residues. The J segment lost 0 bases and the V segment lost 1 base, leaving 5 bases of the junction unmatched. CDR3 in amino acids: CSARGQGGMNTEAFF. CDR3 DNA: TGCAGTGCTAGAGGTCAGGGGGGAATGAACACTGAAGCTTTCTTT.

V gene TRBV27 combines with J gene TRBJ2-1; D is possibly TRBD1 (5 bases). Between the trimmed V and J ends, which lost 6 bases and 8 bases, there was a span of 11 bases. Per germline, CDR1 MNHEY and CDR2 SMNVEV (reference sequence). There are 12 residues in the CDR3. CDR3: CASSHPQDEQFF. The CDR3 coding sequence is TGTGCCAGCAGCCACCCACAGGATGAGCAGTTCTTC.

On this clonotype: A much larger clonotype is one base distant, so this may be a read error. The rearrangement uses TRBV27 and TRBJ1-1; the D gene is possibly TRBD1 (6 bases). The CDR3 covers 13 residues. CDR1 and CDR2 from the germline V gene are MNHEY and SMNVEV (reference sequence). CDR3 amino acids: CASSAAWDTEASF. CDR3 nucleotide sequence: TGTGCCAGCAGTGCTGCTTGGGACACTGAAGCTTCCTTT.

This clonotype has more than one count but fewer than ten. V usage is TRBV7-6 and J usage is TRBJ1-2; tentatively, D is TRBD1 (5 bases). The V gene's germline CDR1 is SGHVS and CDR2 FNYEAQ. The V end was cut by 4 bases, the J end by 8 bases, with 11 bases between. The CDR3 runs 12 residues. CDR3 DNA sequence: TGTGCCAGCAGCTCGACAGTGCACGGCTACACCTTC. Its protein is CASSSTVHGYTF.